The 10 T cell receptor beta chains below come from one sample, sequenced in a study of OX40 agonist ivuxolimab in advanced cancers. The method was immunoSEQ multiplex PCR; TCRdb's version includes in-frame clones alone and lacks a portion of them. The repertoire has tens of thousands of clones, approximately 90% of them found once; the top ten carry roughly 1%. This material consisted of CD4+ or CD8+ T cells sorted from blood, taken in a trial of the OX40 agonist ivuxolimab. These receptors were obtained from an adult with an advanced solid tumor such as melanoma, head and neck, liver or kidney cancer.

The chain joins TRBV25-1 to TRBJ2-7, with TRBD2 as a possible D gene (5 bases). Germline V lookup: CDR1 MGHDK, CDR2 SYGVNS. The CDR3 extends over 13 amino acids. Trimming removed 2 bases from V and 3 bases from J, with 8 bases in between. The CDR3 sequence: CASSEPGVYEQYF. CDR3 bases: TGTGCCAGCAGTGAACCCGGGGTCTACGAGCAGTACTTC.

The chain links TRBV18 to TRBJ1-5, with D perhaps matching TRBD1 (5 bases). The CDR3 has 14 amino acids. V lost 2 bases and J 3 bases, leaving 8 bases between the germline ends. Germline CDR1 reads KGHSH; CDR2 reads LQKENI. In DNA form, the CDR3 reads TGTGCCAGCTCACCAATGACAGTCAATCAGCCCCAGCATTTT. It encodes CASSPMTVNQPQHF.

The chain is built from TRBV5-6 and TRBJ1-3; TRBD1 matches 7 bases. The CDR3 contains 16 residues. Trimming took 0 bases from V and 0 from J; bases not matched to a gene: 3. Per germline, CDR1 SGHDT and CDR2 YYEEEE. CDR3 loop: CASSLGQGRSGNTIYF. The CDR3 DNA reads as TGTGCCAGCAGCTTGGGACAGGGCCGCTCTGGAAACACCATATATTTT.

This clone was picked up one time. The V call is TRBV5-4, the J call TRBJ1-2; tentative D call: TRBD1 (6 bases). V lost 7 bases, J lost 4 bases, and 14 bases lay in between. Germline values: CDR1 SGHNT, CDR2 YYREEE (reference sequence). The CDR3 loop spans 13 amino acids. This chain's CDR3 is CASGRAGVYGYTF. The CDR3, as DNA: TGTGCCAGCGGCCGCGCAGGGGTCTATGGCTACACCTTC.

The V gene is TRBV5-1, the J gene TRBJ2-1; D is unclear. The CDR3 covers 13 residues. The V gene's germline CDR1 is SGHRS and CDR2 YFSETQ. The V end lost 5 bases, the J end lost 5 bases, and 11 bases lay between the germline ends. CDR3 in amino acids: CASRETANNEQFF. Written as DNA, the CDR3 is TGCGCCAGCAGAGAGACGGCGAACAATGAGCAGTTCTTC.

This clone was recorded only once. The V gene is TRBV28, the J gene TRBJ2-2; TRBD1 matches at 8 bases. V dropped 6 bases and J dropped 4; count of bases not matched to a gene: 4. Germline CDR1 and CDR2: MDHEN and SYDVKM. This CDR3 is 14 amino acids long. In nucleotides, the CDR3 is TGTGCCAGCAGCGGGACAGGAAGCACCGGGGAGCTGTTTTTT. The encoded protein is CASSGTGSTGELFF.

The chain couples TRBV5-1 to TRBJ1-6, with no clear D. Germline lookup yields CDR1 SGHRS and CDR2 YFSETQ. Deletions cut 4 bases from V and 5 bases from J, with 10 bases between. CDR3 length: 14 residues. CDR3 sequence: CASSAGQNNSPLHF. CDR3 in DNA: TGCGCCAGCAGCGCCGGGCAGAATAATTCACCCCTCCACTTT.

Here the CDR3 DNA reads TGTGCCAGTAGTACCGTACTAGCGGGGGAGACCCAGTACTTC. Translation gives CASSTVLAGETQYF. The chain combines TRBV19 with TRBJ2-5; 10 bases map to TRBD2. This CDR3 has 14 residues. The V segment lost 4 bases and the J segment 5 bases; nucleotides outside the gene matches: 4. Germline assignment: CDR1 LNHDA and CDR2 SQIVND (reference sequence).

The chain joins TRBV2 to TRBJ2-1; D is uncertain. The CDR3 totals 16 residues. V was trimmed by 8 bases and J by 0 bases, leaving 17 bases between them. The germline V gene has CDR1 SNHLY and CDR2 FYNNEI. CDR3 region: CASGSLTSDSYNEQFF. CDR3 DNA sequence: TGTGCCAGCGGATCTTTGACAAGTGACTCCTACAATGAGCAGTTCTTC.

This clone was counted a single time. J is TRBJ2-1 and V is TRBV5-1, with TRBD2 matching 7 bases. The CDR3 runs 16 residues. The germline gives CDR1 SGHRS, CDR2 YFSETQ. Losses at the gene ends were 4 bases for V and 0 bases for J; bases not matched to a gene: 7. DNA for the CDR3: TGCGCCAGCAGCCAGGCTGGCGGGGGCTCCTACAATGAGCAGTTCTTC. It yields the protein CASSQAGGGSYNEQFF.